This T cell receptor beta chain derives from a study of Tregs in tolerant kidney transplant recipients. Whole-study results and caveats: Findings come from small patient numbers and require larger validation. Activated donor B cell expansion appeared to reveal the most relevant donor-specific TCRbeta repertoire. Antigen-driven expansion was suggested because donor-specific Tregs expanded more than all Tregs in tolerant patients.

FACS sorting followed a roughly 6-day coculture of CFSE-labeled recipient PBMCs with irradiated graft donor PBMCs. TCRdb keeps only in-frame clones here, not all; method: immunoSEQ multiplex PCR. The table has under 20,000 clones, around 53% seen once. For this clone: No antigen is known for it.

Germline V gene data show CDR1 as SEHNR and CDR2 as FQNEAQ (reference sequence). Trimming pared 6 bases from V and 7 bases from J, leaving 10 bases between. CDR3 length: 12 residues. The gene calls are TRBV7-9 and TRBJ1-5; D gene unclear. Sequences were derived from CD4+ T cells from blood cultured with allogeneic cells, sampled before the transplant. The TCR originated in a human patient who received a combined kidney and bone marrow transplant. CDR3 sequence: CASSSDGQPQHF. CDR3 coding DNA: TGTGCCAGCAGTTCAGACGGGCAGCCCCAGCATTTT.